These 18 T cell receptor beta chains were sequenced from one sample in a study of shared T cell receptors in the human thymus (dated by TCRdb to about 2021). Preparation of the library involved the immunoSEQ multiplex PCR assay. Not all clones reach the TCRdb copy of this immuneACCESS table, which keeps in-frame sequences only. Checked studies attribute under half of the gap to unresolved V genes and leave the rest unexplained. This sample gives about 730,000 clones in total; 80% to 90% of them show up just once. The ten largest make up 0.0095% to 0.011% of the sample. This sample also belongs to another study, concerning human thymus T cells.

The material sequenced was thymocytes. The receptors stem from a girl under two years old with a congenital heart defect. Donor details come from another sample of the same person, matched by shared clones.

The chain joins TRBV27 to TRBJ2-7; 10 nucleotides line up with TRBD1. Per germline, CDR1 MNHEY and CDR2 SMNVEV (reference sequence). The CDR3 is 18 residues long. V gave up 6 bases and J gave up 4 bases; unmatched junction bases: 18. The CDR3: CASRSPPHSGTGAYEQYF. The CDR3 nucleotides read TGTGCCAGCAGGAGTCCCCCCCACTCCGGGACAGGGGCTTACGAGCAGTACTTC.

This clone was detected only once. Written as DNA, the CDR3 is TGTGCCAGCAGCGGACATAGCGGCGGATGGTTAACCTACGAGCAGTACTTC. It specifies CASSGHSGGWLTYEQYF. The gene calls are TRBV7-9 and TRBJ2-7; perhaps TRBD2 as D (6 bases). V lost 5 bases to trimming and J lost 2 bases, with 22 bases between them. Germline V gene lookup returns CDR1 SEHNR and CDR2 FQNEAQ (reference sequence). This CDR3 is built from 17 residues. The whole variable domain, filled in from reference TRBV7-9 and TRBJ2-7, reads DTGVSQNPRHKITKRGQNVTFRCDPISEHNRLYWYRQTLGQGPEFLTYFQNEAQLEKSRLLSDRFSAERPKGSFSTLEIQRTEQGDSAMYLCASSGHSGGWLTYEQYFGPGTRLTVT.

The chain combines TRBV27 with TRBJ1-1; 7 nucleotides line up with TRBD1. This CDR3 is 18 amino acids long. J gave up 3 bases and V 0 bases, and 13 bases lay outside the gene matches. Looked up from germline, CDR1 is MNHEY and CDR2 is SMNVEV (reference sequence). CDR3 sequence reads: CASSLSVRGPQWYTEAFF. The CDR3 DNA reads TGTGCCAGCAGTTTATCGGTTAGGGGGCCCCAGTGGTACACTGAAGCTTTCTTT.

The chain uses TRBV6-5 and TRBJ1-1; D possibly corresponds to TRBD1 (6 bases). Germline loops: CDR1 MNHEY, CDR2 SVGAGI. The CDR3 totals 15 residues. Trimming shortened V by 5 bases and J by 1 base, and 14 bases separated the two germline ends. CDR3 amino acids: CASSVGGLQNTEAFF. The CDR3 DNA reads TGTGCCAGCAGTGTGGGGGGGCTCCAGAACACTGAAGCTTTCTTT.

This clone was found once. The J gene is TRBJ1-1, the V gene TRBV5-1; 11 bases are a match to TRBD1. The CDR3 runs to 15 residues. Germline V gives CDR1 SGHRS, CDR2 YFSETQ. The ends lost 4 bases at V and 7 bases at J; junction bases unmatched: 9. In DNA form, the CDR3 reads TGCGCCAGCAGCGGACCGGGACAGGGGGTTGTTGAAGCTTTCTTT. Protein: CASSGPGQGVVEAFF.

This clone turned up a few times. The chain employs TRBV10-1 and TRBJ1-2; 12 bases fit TRBD1. This CDR3 contains 21 residues. Germline V gene lookup returns CDR1 WNHNN and CDR2 SYGVQD (reference sequence). V trimming: 5 bases; J trimming: 7 bases; junction bases outside the gene matches: 26. This CDR3 reads CASSLRKRKQGTGGAPCGYTF. Written as DNA, the CDR3 is TGCGCCAGCAGTTTGAGGAAAAGGAAGCAAGGGACAGGGGGCGCTCCTTGTGGCTACACCTTC.

This chain uses TRBV9 with TRBJ1-1, with no clear D. The CDR3 runs 16 residues. Germline loops: CDR1 SGDLS, CDR2 YYNGEE. V was trimmed by 3 bases and J by 5 bases, leaving 20 bases between them. The CDR3 is CASSAAGGVAWTEAFF. As DNA, the CDR3 is TGTGCCAGCAGCGCTGCCGGCGGGGTGGCGTGGACTGAAGCTTTCTTT.

This sequence joins TRBV6-5 and TRBJ1-1; 8 nucleotides match TRBD1. CDR3 length: 15 residues. Germline-derived CDR1 and CDR2 are MNHEY and SVGAGI. V lost 5 bases, J lost 4 bases, and 9 bases stayed unmatched. CDR3 residues: CASSTGDRRGTEAFF. The CDR3 DNA follows: TGTGCCAGCAGTACCGGGGACAGGAGGGGCACTGAAGCTTTCTTT.

The chain links TRBV19 to TRBJ2-3; TRBD2 aligns across 11 bases. The ends lost 5 bases at V and 6 bases at J; junction bases unmatched: 19. CDR3 size: 19 residues. The germline V gene has CDR1 LNHDA and CDR2 SQIVND (reference sequence). The DNA of the CDR3 is TGTGCCAGTAGTCCTTCCGGGACTAGCGGTTTGAGACCTCGGGATACGCAGTATTTT. It encodes CASSPSGTSGLRPRDTQYF.

V gene TRBV6-5 combines with J gene TRBJ2-7; a weak D match, TRBD1 (6 bases). CDR3 size: 16 residues. V lost 0 bases to trimming and J lost 0 bases, with 12 bases between them. Looked up from germline, CDR1 is MNHEY and CDR2 is SVGAGI. The CDR3 loop is CASSYSSLDSSYEQYF. The CDR3 DNA is TGTGCCAGCAGTTACTCATCCTTGGACAGCTCCTACGAGCAGTACTTC.

The chain employs TRBV7-9 and TRBJ1-5, with TRBD1 identical over 9 bases. The V segment lost 4 bases and the J segment 4 bases; nucleotides outside the gene matches: 5. The length of the CDR3 is 15 residues. Germline lookup yields CDR1 SEHNR and CDR2 FQNEAQ (reference sequence). The DNA of the CDR3 is TGTGCCAGCAGCTCCCCCGGGACAGGGAATCAGCCCCAGCATTTT. Translating gives CASSSPGTGNQPQHF. The full variable domain, with the rest looked up from reference TRBV7-9 and TRBJ1-5, is DTGVSQNPRHKITKRGQNVTFRCDPISEHNRLYWYRQTLGQGPEFLTYFQNEAQLEKSRLLSDRFSAERPKGSFSTLEIQRTEQGDSAMYLCASSSPGTGNQPQHFGDGTRLSIL.

The rearrangement joins TRBV15 to TRBJ1-2, with TRBD1 matching over 8 bases. From germline, CDR1 is LNHNV and CDR2 YYDKDF (reference sequence). V was clipped by 3 bases and J by 5 bases; unmatched bases: 5. This CDR3 spans 14 amino acids. The DNA of the CDR3 is TGTGCCACCAGCAGGCCGGACAGGGAATATGGCTACACCTTC. Its protein product is CATSRPDREYGYTF.

The genes are TRBV4-3 and TRBJ2-1; TRBD2 matches at 8 bases. The CDR3 contains 20 residues. V lost 0 bases, J lost 3 bases, and 16 bases stayed unmatched. Germline V gene sequence: CDR1 LGHNA, CDR2 YSLEER. In DNA, the CDR3 is TGCGCCAGCAGCCAAGATAACCCCACGTCGCGGGGGGTATACTACAATGAGCAGTTCTTC. It specifies CASSQDNPTSRGVYYNEQFF.

The genes are TRBV2 and TRBJ2-2; D remains unclear. CDR1 is SNHLY, CDR2 FYNNEI, per germline. The CDR3 is made up of 14 amino acids. The V gene lost 3 bases and the J gene lost 5 bases, with 10 bases spanning the gap. CDR3: CASSDRPRTGELFF. In nucleotides, the CDR3 is TGTGCCAGCAGTGACCGGCCTAGGACCGGGGAGCTGTTTTTT. Supplemented by reference TRBV2 and TRBJ2-2, the full variable domain reads EPEVTQTPSHQVTQMGQEVILRCVPISNHLYFYWYRQILGQKVEFLVSFYNNEISEKSEIFDDQFSVERPDGSNFTLKIRSTKLEDSAMYFCASSDRPRTGELFFGEGSRLTVL.

This chain connects TRBV25-1 to TRBJ1-3; D ambiguous. From germline, CDR1 is MGHDK and CDR2 SYGVNS. Deletions cut 4 bases from V and 0 bases from J, with 10 bases between. The CDR3 loop spans 15 amino acids. The CDR3 region has the DNA TGTGCCAGCAGTGTATCCGGGAGCTCTGGAAACACCATATATTTT. Translated: CASSVSGSSGNTIYF.

The chain carries TRBV19 and TRBJ1-2; D not certain. The V and J ends lost 5 bases and 1 base respectively, with 20 bases between them. The CDR3 consists of 17 residues. Germline CDR1 and CDR2: LNHDA and SQIVND (reference sequence). The CDR3 region is CASSPRPEDSNNYGYTF. The CDR3 DNA is TGTGCCAGTAGTCCAAGGCCGGAGGATTCGAATAACTATGGCTACACCTTC.

CDR3 loop: CASSQDQGQGWNSPLHF. The CDR3 DNA reads as TGTGCCAGCAGCCAAGACCAAGGACAGGGGTGGAATTCACCCCTCCACTTT. The chain couples TRBV14 to TRBJ1-6; 9 nucleotides match TRBD1. Germline lookup yields CDR1 SGHDN and CDR2 FVKESK. Trimming removed 0 bases from V and 7 bases from J; junction bases left unmatched: 7. The CDR3 has 17 amino acids. The full variable domain, its missing parts supplied by reference TRBV14 and TRBJ1-6, is EAGVTQFPSHSVIEKGQTVTLRCDPISGHDNLYWYRRVMGKEIKFLLHFVKESKQDESGMPNNRFLAERTGGTYSTLKVQPAELEDSGVYFCASSQDQGQGWNSPLHFGNGTRLTVT.

This chain joins TRBV4-1 and TRBJ2-7; 12 bases fit TRBD2. This CDR3 comprises 17 residues. The V segment lost 4 bases and the J segment 2 bases; nucleotides outside the gene matches: 9. Looked up from germline, CDR1 is MGHRA and CDR2 is YSYEKL. The CDR3 protein is CASSPPGLAGGPYEQYF. As DNA, the CDR3 is TGCGCCAGCAGCCCCCCCGGGCTAGCGGGGGGGCCCTACGAGCAGTACTTC.